This entry features one TCR beta chain sequence. Its antigen is unidentified. The sample has other DNA sequences that encode this CDR3 too. The V and J ends lost 8 bases and 5 bases respectively, with 15 bases between them. This CDR3 region has 13 residues. The germline V gene has CDR1 SNHLY and CDR2 FYNNEI. This sample is part of a study of T cell responses to AZD1222 COVID-19 vaccine. Points from the study as a whole: Most donors were white British and more were female, and clonal diversity was possibly underestimated. Increases in Spike-specific TCR breadth and depth were seen after two AZD1222 doses. Samples come after the peak T cell response, not at day 14.

Using immunoSEQ multiplex PCR, the repertoire was profiled, and TCRdb retains in-frame clones only, with some absent. This table has around 110,000 clones, around nine tenths appearing once. Combined were second doses at about 4 or about 12 weeks. The specimen was peripheral blood, collected 28 days after the second AZD1222 dose. The V gene is TRBV2, the J gene TRBJ1-2; the D is unclear. This clonotype was sampled from an adult who received the AZD1222 COVID-19 vaccine. CDR3 in amino acids: CASLLGLDYGYTF. Written as DNA, the CDR3 is TGTGCCAGCCTCCTGGGTCTCGATTATGGCTACACCTTC.